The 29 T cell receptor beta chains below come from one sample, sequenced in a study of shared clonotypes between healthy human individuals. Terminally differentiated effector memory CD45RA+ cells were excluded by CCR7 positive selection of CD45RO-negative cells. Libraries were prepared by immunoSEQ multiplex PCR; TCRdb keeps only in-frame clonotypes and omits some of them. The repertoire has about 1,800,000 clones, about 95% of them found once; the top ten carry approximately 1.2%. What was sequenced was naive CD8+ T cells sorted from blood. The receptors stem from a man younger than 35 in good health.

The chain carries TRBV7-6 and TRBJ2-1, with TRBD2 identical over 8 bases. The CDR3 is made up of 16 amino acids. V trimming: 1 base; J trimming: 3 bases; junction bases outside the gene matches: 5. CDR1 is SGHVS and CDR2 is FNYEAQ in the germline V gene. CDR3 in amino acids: CASSLDLSGSYNEQFF. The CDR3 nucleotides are TGTGCCAGCAGCTTAGATTTAAGCGGGAGCTACAATGAGCAGTTCTTC.

CDR3 sequence reads: CASSIVGGAAPQHF. The CDR3 coding sequence is TGTGCCAGTAGTATAGTAGGGGGGGCGGCACCCCAGCATTTT. The chain recombines TRBV19 with TRBJ1-5; a possible D gene is TRBD1 (6 bases). The CDR3 is 14 amino acids. V was clipped by 1 base and J by 10 bases, with 14 bases between them. From germline, CDR1 is LNHDA and CDR2 SQIVND (reference sequence).

This CDR3 reads CASSFPNEDVTGELFF. DNA for the CDR3: TGTGCCAGCAGTTTCCCTAACGAGGACGTTACCGGGGAGCTGTTTTTT. This chain uses TRBV6-6 with TRBJ2-2, with D unresolved. Germline V gene data show CDR1 as MNHNY and CDR2 as SVGAGI (reference sequence). The ends were cut back, 4 bases at V and 5 bases at J, with 17 bases in the middle. The CDR3 length is 16 residues.

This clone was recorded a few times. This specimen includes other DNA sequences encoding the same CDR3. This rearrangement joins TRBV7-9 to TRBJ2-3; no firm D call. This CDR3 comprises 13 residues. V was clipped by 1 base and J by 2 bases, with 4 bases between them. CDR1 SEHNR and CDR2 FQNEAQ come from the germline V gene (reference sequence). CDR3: CASSLDSTDTQYF. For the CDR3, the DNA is TGTGCCAGCAGCTTAGACTCCACAGATACGCAGTATTTT.

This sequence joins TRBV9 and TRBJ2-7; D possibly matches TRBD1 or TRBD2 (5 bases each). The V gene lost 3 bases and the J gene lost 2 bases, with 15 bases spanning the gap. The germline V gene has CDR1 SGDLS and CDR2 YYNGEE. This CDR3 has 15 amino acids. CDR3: CASSETGTGTYEQYF. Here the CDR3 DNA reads TGTGCCAGCAGCGAAACCGGGACGGGAACCTACGAGCAGTACTTC. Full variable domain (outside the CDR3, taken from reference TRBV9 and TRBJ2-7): DSGVTQTPKHLITATGQRVTLRCSPRSGDLSVYWYQQSLDQGLQFLIQYYNGEERAKGNILERFSAQQFPDLHSELNLSSLELGDSALYFCASSETGTGTYEQYFGPGTRLTVT.

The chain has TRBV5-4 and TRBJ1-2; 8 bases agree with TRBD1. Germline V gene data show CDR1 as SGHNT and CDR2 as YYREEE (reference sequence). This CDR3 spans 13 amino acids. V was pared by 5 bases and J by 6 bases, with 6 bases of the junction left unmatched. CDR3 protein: CASSFDRGDGYTF. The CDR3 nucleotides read TGTGCCAGCAGTTTCGACAGGGGTGATGGCTACACCTTC. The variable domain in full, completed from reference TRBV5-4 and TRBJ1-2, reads ETGVTQSPTHLIKTRGQQVTLRCSSQSGHNTVSWYQQALGQGPQFIFQYYREEENGRGNFPPRFSGLQFPNYSSELNVNALELDDSALYLCASSFDRGDGYTFGSGTRLTVV.

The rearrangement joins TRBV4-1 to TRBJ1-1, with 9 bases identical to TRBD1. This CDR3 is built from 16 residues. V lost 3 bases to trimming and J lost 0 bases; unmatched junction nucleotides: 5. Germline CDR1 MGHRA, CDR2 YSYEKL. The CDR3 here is CASSQGQGPMNTEAFF. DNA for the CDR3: TGCGCCAGCAGCCAGGGACAGGGCCCTATGAACACTGAAGCTTTCTTT.

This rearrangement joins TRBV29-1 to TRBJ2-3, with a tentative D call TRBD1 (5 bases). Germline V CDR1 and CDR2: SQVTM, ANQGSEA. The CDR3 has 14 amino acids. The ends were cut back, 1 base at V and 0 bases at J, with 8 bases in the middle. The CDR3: CSVEGQLSTDTQYF. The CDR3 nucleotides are TGCAGCGTTGAAGGACAGCTTAGCACAGATACGCAGTATTTT.

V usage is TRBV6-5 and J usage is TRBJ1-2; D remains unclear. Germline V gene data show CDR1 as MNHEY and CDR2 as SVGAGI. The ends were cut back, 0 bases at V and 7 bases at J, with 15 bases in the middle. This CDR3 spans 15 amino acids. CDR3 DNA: TGTGCCAGCAGTTACTCTCAGCGACCCCCAACTGGCTACACCTTC. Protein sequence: CASSYSQRPPTGYTF.

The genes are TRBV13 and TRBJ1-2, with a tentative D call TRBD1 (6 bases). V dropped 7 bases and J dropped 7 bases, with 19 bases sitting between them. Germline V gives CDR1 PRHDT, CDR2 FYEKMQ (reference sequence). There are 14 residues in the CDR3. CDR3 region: CASTGANGGTGYTF. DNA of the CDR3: TGTGCCAGCACGGGGGCGAACGGGGGCACTGGCTACACCTTC.

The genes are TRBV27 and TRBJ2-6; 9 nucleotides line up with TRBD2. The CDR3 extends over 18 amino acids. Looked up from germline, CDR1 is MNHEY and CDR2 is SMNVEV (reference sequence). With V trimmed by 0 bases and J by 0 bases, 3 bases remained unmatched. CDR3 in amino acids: CASSLSLAGISGANVLTF. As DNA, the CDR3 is TGTGCCAGCAGTTTATCGCTAGCGGGAATCTCTGGGGCCAACGTCCTGACTTTC.

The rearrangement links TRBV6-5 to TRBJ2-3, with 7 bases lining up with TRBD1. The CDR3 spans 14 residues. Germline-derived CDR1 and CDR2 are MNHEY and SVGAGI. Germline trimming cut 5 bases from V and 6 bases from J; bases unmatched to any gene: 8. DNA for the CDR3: TGTGCCAGCAGTAGACAGGGTGGGATTGATACGCAGTATTTT. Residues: CASSRQGGIDTQYF.

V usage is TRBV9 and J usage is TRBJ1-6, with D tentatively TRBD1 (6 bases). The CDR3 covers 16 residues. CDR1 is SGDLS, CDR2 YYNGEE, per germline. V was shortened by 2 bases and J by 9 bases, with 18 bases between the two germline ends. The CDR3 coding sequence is TGTGCCAGCAGCGTTCTACTAGGGGGGCAGGGTTCACCCCTCCACTTT. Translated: CASSVLLGGQGSPLHF. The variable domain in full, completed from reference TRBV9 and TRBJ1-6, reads DSGVTQTPKHLITATGQRVTLRCSPRSGDLSVYWYQQSLDQGLQFLIQYYNGEERAKGNILERFSAQQFPDLHSELNLSSLELGDSALYFCASSVLLGGQGSPLHFGNGTRLTVT.

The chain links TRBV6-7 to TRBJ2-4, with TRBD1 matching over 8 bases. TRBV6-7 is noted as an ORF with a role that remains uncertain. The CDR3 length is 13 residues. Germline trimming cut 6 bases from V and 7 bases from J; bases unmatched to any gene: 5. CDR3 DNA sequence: TGTGCCAGCAGGTCTCAGGGGGCGAACATTCAGTACTTC. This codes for CASRSQGANIQYF.

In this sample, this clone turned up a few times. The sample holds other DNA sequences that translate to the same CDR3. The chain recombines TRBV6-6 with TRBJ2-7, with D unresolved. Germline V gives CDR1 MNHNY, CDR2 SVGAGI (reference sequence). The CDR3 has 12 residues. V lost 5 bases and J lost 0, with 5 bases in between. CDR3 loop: CASSPTSYEQYF. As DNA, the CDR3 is TGTGCCAGCAGTCCTACCTCCTACGAGCAGTACTTC.

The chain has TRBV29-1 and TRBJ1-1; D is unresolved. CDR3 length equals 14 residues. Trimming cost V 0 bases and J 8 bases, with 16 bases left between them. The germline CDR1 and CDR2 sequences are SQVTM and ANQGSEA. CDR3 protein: CSVEDSLPTLEAFF. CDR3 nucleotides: TGCAGCGTTGAAGATTCCCTCCCGACTTTAGAAGCTTTCTTT.

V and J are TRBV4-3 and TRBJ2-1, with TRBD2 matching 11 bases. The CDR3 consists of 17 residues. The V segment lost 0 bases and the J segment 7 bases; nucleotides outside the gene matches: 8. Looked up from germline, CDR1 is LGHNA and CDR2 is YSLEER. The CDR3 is CASSQDGVLAGENEQFF. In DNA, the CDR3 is TGCGCCAGCAGCCAAGATGGGGTACTAGCGGGAGAGAATGAGCAGTTCTTC.

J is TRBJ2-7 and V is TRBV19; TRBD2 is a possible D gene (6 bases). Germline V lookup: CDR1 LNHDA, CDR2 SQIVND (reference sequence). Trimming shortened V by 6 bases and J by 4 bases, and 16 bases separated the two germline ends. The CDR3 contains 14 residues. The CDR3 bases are TGTGCCAGTAGCCAAATAAGGGACTCATACGAGCAGTACTTC. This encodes CASSQIRDSYEQYF. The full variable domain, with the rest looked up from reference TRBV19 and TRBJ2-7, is DGGITQSPKYLFRKEGQNVTLSCEQNLNHDAMYWYRQDPGQGLRLIYYSQIVNDFQKGDIAEGYSVSREKKESFPLTVTSAQKNPTAFYLCASSQIRDSYEQYFGPGTRLTVT.

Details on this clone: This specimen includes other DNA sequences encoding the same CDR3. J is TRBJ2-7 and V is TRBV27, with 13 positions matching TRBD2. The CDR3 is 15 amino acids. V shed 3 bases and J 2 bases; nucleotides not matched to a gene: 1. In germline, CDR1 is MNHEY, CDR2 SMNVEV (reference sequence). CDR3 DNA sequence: TGTGCCAGCAGTTTTGGGACTAGCGGGGCCTACGAGCAGTACTTC. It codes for CASSFGTSGAYEQYF.

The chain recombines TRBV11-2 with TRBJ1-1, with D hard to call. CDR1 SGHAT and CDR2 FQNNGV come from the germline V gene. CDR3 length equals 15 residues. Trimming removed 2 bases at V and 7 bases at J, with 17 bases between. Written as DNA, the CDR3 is TGTGCCAGCAGCTTAAGGAACTTAAAGGGCAGTGAAGCTTTCTTT. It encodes CASSLRNLKGSEAFF. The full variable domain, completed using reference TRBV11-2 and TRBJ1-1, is EAGVAQSPRYKIIEKRQSVAFWCNPISGHATLYWYQQILGQGPKLLIQFQNNGVVDDSQLPKDRFSAERLKGVDSTLKIQPAKLEDSAVYLCASSLRNLKGSEAFFGQGTRLTVV.

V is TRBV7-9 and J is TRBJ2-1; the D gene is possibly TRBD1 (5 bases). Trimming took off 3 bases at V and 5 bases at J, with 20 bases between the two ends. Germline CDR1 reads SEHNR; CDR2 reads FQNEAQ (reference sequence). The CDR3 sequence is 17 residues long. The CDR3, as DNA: TGTGCCAGCAGCTTCGACAGTAATACCCCCTACAACAATGAGCAGTTCTTC. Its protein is CASSFDSNTPYNNEQFF.

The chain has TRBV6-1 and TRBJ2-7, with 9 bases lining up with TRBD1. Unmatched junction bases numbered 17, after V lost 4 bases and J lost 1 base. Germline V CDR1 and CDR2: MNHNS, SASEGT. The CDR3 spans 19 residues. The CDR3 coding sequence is TGTGCCAGCAGTGGGATGGGGACAGGGATTTCGTGGCAATCCTACGAGCAGTACTTC. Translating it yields CASSGMGTGISWQSYEQYF.

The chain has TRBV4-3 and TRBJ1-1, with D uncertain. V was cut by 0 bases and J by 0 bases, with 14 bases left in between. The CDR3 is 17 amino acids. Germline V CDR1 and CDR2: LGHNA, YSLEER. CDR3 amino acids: CASSQDWQWLMNTEAFF. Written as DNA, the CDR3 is TGCGCCAGCAGCCAAGATTGGCAGTGGTTAATGAACACTGAAGCTTTCTTT.

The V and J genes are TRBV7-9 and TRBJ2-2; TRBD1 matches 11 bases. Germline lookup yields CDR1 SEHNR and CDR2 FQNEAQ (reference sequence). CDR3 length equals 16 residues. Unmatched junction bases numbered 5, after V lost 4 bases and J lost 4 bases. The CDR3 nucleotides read TGTGCCAGCAGCTCCGGGACAGGGGGGAGCACCGGGGAGCTGTTTTTT. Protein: CASSSGTGGSTGELFF.

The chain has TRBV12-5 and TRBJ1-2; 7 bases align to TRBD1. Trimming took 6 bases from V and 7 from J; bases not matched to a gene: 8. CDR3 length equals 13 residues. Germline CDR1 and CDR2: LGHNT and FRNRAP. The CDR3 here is CASGQDRDRGYTF. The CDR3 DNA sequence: TGTGCTAGTGGCCAAGACAGGGACCGTGGCTACACCTTC.

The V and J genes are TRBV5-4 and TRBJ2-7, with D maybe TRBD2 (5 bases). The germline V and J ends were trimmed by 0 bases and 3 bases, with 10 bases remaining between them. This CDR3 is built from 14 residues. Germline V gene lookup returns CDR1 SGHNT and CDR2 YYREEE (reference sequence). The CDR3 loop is CASSLGAADYEQYF. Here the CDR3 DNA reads TGTGCCAGCAGCTTGGGAGCGGCCGACTACGAGCAGTACTTC.

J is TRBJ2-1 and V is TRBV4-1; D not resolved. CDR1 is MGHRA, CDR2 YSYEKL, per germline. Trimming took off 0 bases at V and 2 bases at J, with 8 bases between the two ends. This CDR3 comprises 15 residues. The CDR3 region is CASSQDLRPYNEQFF. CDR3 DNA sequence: TGCGCCAGCAGCCAAGATCTTCGGCCCTACAATGAGCAGTTCTTC.

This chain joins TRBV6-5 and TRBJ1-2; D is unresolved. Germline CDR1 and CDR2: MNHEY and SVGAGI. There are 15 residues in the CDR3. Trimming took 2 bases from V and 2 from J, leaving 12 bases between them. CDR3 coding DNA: TGTGCCAGCAGTTACAATGGAGGACGGAACTATGGCTACACCTTC. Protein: CASSYNGGRNYGYTF.

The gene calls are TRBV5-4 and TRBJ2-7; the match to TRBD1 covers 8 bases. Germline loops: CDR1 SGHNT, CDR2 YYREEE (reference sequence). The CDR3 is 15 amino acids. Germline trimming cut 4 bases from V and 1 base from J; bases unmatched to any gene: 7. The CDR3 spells CASSVGDRRSYEQYF. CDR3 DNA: TGTGCCAGCAGCGTAGGGGACAGGCGGTCCTACGAGCAGTACTTC.